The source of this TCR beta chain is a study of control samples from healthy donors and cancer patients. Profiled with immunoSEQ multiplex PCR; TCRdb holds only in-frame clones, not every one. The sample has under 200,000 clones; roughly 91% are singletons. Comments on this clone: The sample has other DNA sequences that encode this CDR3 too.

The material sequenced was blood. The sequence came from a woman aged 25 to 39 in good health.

CDR3 sequence: CASSLGGEQYF. CDR3 DNA: TGTGCCAGCAGCTTGGGGGGTGAGCAGTACTTC. The rearrangement uses TRBV5-6 and TRBJ2-7; no clear D. Trimming pared 0 bases from V and 7 bases from J, leaving 5 bases between. This CDR3 is 11 amino acids long. Germline V gene lookup returns CDR1 SGHDT and CDR2 YYEEEE.